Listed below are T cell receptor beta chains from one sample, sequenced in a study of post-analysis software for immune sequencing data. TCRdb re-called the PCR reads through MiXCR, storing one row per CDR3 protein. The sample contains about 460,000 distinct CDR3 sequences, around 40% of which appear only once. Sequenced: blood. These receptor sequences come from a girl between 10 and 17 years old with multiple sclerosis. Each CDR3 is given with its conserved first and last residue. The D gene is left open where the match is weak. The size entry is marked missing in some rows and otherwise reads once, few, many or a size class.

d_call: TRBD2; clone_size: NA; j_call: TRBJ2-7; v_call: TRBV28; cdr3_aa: CASSRLAAYEQYF; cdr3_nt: TGTGCCAGCAGTCGACTAGCGGCCTACGAGCAGTACTTC
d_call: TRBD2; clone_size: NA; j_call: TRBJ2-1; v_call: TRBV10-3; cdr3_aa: CASKTSGRGDEQFF; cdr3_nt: TGTGCCAGTAAAACTAGCGGGAGAGGAGATGAGCAGTTCTTC
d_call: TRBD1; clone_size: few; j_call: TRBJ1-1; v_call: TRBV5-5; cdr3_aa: CASSAGQGATEAFF; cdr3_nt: TGTGCCAGCAGCGCGGGACAGGGGGCTACTGAAGCTTTCTTT
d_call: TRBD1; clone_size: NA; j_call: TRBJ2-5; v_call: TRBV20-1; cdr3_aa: CSARGTGRIQETQYF; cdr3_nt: TGCAGTGCTAGAGGGACAGGACGTATCCAAGAGACCCAGTACTTC
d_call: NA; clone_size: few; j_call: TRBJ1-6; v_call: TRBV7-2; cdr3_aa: CASSFGQGGSPLHF; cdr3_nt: TGTGCCAGCAGCTTCGGGCAGGGTGGCTCACCCCTCCACTTT
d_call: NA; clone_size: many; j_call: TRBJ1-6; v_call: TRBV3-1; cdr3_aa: CASSLSGDGSPLHF; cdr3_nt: TGTGCCAGCAGCCTCAGCGGGGATGGCTCACCCCTCCACTTT
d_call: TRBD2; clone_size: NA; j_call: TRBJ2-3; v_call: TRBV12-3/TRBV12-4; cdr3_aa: CASSHGTTGTDTQYF; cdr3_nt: TGTGCCAGCAGCCACGGGACTACGGGCACAGATACGCAGTATTTT
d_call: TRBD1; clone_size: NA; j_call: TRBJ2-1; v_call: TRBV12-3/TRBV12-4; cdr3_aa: CASSFPGTDYNEQFF; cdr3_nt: TGTGCCAGCAGTTTCCCCGGGACAGACTACAATGAGCAGTTCTTC
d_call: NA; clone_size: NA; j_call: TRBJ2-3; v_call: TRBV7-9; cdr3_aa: CASSLVGDSTDTQYF; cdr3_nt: TGTGCCAGCAGCTTAGTCGGCGATAGCACAGATACGCAGTATTTT
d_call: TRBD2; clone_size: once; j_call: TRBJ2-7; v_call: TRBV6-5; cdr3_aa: CASSRGLAGVYEQYF; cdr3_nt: TGTGCCAGCAGCCGGGGACTAGCGGGAGTGTACGAGCAGTACTTC
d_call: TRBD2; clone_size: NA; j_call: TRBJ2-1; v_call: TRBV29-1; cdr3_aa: CSVELAGVGYSEQFF; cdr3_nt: TGCAGCGTTGAGTTAGCGGGAGTGGGTTACAGTGAGCAGTTCTTC
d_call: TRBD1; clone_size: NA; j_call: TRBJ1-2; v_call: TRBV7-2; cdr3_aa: CASSSIHSGGAYGYTF; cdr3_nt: TGTGCCAGCAGCTCCATTCATTCAGGGGGGGCCTATGGCTACACCTTC
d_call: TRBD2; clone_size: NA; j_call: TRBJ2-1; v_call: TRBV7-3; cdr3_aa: CASSDGTSALYNEQFF; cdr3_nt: TGTGCCAGCAGCGACGGGACTAGCGCACTTTACAATGAGCAGTTCTTC
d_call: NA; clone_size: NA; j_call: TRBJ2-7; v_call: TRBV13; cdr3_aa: CASSLIGTASYEQYF; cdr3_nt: TGTGCCAGCAGCTTAATAGGGACTGCGTCCTACGAGCAGTACTTC
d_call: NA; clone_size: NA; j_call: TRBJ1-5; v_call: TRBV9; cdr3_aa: CASSVGSISNQPQHF; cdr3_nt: TGTGCCAGCAGCGTTGGCAGCATTAGCAATCAGCCCCAGCATTTT
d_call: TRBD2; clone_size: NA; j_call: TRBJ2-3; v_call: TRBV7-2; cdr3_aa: CASSLASGRAVTDTQYF; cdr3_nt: TGTGCCAGCAGCTTAGCTAGCGGGAGGGCCGTAACAGATACGCAGTATTTT
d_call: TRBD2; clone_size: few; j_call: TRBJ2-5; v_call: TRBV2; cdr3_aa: CASSEAGTSGSQETQYF; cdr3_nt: TGTGCCAGCAGTGAAGCGGGGACTAGCGGAAGCCAAGAGACCCAGTACTTC
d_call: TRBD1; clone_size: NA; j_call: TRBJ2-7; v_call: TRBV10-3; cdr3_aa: CAISAGQVSYEQYF; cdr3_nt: TGTGCCATCAGTGCGGGACAGGTCTCCTACGAGCAGTACTTC
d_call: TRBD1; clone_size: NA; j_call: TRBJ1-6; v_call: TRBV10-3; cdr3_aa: CAISESPAVDRDSPLHF; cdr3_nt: TGTGCCATCAGTGAGTCTCCTGCAGTCGACAGGGATTCACCCCTCCACTTT
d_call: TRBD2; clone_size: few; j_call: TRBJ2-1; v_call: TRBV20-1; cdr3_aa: CSARGLAEDPVYNEQFF; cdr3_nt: TGCAGTGCCAGGGGACTAGCGGAAGACCCTGTCTACAATGAGCAGTTCTTC
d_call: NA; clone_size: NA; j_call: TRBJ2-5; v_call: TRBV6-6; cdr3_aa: CASSGRRRETQYF; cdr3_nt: TGTGCCAGCAGCGGACGGAGGCGAGAGACCCAGTACTTC
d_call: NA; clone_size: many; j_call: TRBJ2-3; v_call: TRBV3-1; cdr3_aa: CASSDTDTQYF; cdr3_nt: TGTGCCAGCAGCGACACAGATACGCAGTATTTT
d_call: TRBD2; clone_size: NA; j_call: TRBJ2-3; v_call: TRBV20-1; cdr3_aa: CSASRLAGSITDTQYF; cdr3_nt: TGCAGTGCTAGTCGTCTAGCGGGATCTATCACAGATACGCAGTATTTT
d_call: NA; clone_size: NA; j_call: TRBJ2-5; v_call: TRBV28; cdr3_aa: CASSFSLALQETQYF; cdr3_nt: TGTGCCAGCAGTTTCTCTCTTGCGCTGCAAGAGACCCAGTACTTC
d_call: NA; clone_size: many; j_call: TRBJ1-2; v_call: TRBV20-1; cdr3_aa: CSAPAGGGYTF; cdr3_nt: TGCAGTGCCCCTGCCGGGGGTGGCTACACCTTC
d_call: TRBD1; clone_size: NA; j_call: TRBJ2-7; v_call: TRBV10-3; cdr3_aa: CAISDRGQGNGYEQYF; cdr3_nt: TGTGCCATCAGTGACCGGGGACAGGGGAATGGCTACGAGCAGTACTTC
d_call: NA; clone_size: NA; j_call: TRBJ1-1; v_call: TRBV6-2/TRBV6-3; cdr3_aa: CASSPQTEAFF; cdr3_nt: TGTGCCAGCAGTCCCCAGACTGAAGCTTTCTTT
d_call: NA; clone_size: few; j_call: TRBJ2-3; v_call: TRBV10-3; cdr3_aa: CAISGLGSTDTQYF; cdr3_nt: TGTGCCATCAGTGGACTAGGTAGCACAGATACGCAGTATTTT
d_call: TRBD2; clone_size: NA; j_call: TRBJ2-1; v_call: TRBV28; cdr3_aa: CASTLTSGSSSYNEQFF; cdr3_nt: TGTGCCAGCACTCTGACTAGCGGGTCGAGCTCCTACAATGAGCAGTTCTTC
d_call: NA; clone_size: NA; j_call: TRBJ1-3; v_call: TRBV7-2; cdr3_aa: CASSLRGILTGNTIYF; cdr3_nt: TGTGCCAGCAGCTTACGGGGGATCTTAACTGGAAACACCATATATTTT
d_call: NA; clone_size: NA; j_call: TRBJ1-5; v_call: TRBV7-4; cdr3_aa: CASSLSCNQPQHF; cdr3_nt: TGTGCCAGCAGCTTAAGCTGCAATCAGCCCCAGCATTTT
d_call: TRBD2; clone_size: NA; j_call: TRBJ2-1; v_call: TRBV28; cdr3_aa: CASSLRLAGAEEQFF; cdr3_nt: TGTGCCAGCAGTTTAAGACTAGCGGGAGCAGAAGAGCAGTTCTTC
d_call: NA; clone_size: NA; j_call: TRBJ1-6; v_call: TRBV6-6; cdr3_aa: CASSYSGEGNSPLHF; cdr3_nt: TGTGCCAGCAGCTATTCAGGGGAGGGTAATTCACCCCTCCACTTT
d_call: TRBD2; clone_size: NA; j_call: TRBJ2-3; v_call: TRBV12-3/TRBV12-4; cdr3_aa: CASSYTLAGGSTDTQYF; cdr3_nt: TGTGCCAGCAGTTATACCCTAGCGGGAGGGAGCACAGATACGCAGTATTTT
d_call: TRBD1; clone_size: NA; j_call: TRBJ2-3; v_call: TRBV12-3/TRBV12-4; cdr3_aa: CASSRGRDTQYF; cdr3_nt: TGTGCCAGCTCCAGGGGGCGAGATACGCAGTATTTT
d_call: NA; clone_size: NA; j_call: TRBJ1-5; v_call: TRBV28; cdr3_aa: CASSFVTYLTNQPQHF; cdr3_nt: TGTGCCAGCAGTTTCGTGACCTATCTTACCAATCAGCCCCAGCATTTT
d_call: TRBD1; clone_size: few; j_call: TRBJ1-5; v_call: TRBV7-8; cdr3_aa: CASSFRDREGQPQHF; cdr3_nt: TGTGCCAGCAGCTTTAGGGACAGGGAGGGTCAGCCCCAGCATTTT
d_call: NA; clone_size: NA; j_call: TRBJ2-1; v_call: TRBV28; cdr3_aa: CASSLRETEQFF; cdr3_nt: TGTGCCAGCAGTTTGAGGGAGACTGAGCAGTTCTTC
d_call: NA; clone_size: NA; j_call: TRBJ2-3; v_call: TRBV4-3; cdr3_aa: CASSPRDGGGTDTQYF; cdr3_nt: TGCGCCAGCAGCCCCCGGGACGGTGGAGGCACAGATACGCAGTATTTT
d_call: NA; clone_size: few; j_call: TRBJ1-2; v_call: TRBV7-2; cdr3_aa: CASSFGSDRSYTF; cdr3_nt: TGTGCCAGCAGCTTTGGTTCCGATCGGTCCTACACCTTC
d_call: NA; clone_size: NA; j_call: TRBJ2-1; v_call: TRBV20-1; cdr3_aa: CSAVAVTYNEQFF; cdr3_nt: TGCAGTGCGGTGGCGGTTACCTACAATGAGCAGTTCTTC
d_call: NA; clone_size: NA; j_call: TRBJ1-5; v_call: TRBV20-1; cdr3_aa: CSARDVGVHANQPQHF; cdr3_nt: TGCAGTGCTAGAGATGTTGGGGTCCATGCCAATCAGCCCCAGCATTTT
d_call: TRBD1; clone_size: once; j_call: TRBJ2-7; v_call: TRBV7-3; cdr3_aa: CASSLTGQGEVQYF; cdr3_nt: TGTGCCAGCAGCTTAACGGGACAGGGTGAGGTGCAGTACTTC
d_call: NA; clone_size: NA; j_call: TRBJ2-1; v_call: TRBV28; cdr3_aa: CASSLGLVKGWEQFF; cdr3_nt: TGTGCCAGCAGTTTAGGTCTAGTCAAGGGGTGGGAGCAGTTCTTC
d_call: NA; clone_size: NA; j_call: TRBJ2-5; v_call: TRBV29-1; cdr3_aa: CSVSSGTRGETQYF; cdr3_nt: TGCAGCGTTTCTTCAGGGACAAGAGGGGAGACCCAGTACTTC
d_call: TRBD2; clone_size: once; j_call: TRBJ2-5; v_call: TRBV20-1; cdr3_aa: CSAADRTSGRETQYF; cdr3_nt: TGCAGTGCTGCGGATCGGACTAGCGGGAGAGAGACCCAGTACTTC
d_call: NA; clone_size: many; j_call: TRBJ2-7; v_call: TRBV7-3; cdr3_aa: CASSLSITYEQYF; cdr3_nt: TGTGCCAGCAGCTTAAGTATTACCTACGAGCAGTACTTC
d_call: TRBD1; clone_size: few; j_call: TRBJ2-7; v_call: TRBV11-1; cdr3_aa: CASSDGQASYEQYF; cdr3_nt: TGTGCCAGCAGCGATGGACAGGCCTCCTACGAGCAGTACTTC
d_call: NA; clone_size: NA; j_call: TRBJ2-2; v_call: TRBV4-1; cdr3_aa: CASPIWGSSNTGELFF; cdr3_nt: TGCGCCAGCCCAATATGGGGGAGCTCGAACACCGGGGAGCTGTTTTTT
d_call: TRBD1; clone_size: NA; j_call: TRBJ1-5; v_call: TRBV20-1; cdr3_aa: CSAAGTGDERNQPQHF; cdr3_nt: TGCAGTGCTGCCGGGACAGGGGATGAGCGCAATCAGCCCCAGCATTTT
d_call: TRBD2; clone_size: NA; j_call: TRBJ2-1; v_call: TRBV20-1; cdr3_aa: CSAREGSGRNEQFF; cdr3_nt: TGCAGTGCTAGAGAGGGTAGCGGGAGGAATGAGCAGTTCTTC
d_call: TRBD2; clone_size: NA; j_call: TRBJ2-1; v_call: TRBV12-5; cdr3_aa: CASGLVPPLTSGSSYNEQFF; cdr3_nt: TGTGCTAGTGGTTTGGTCCCTCCCTTGACTAGCGGGAGTTCCTACAATGAGCAGTTCTTC